A single sample gave rise to the 32 T cell receptor beta chains below, sequenced in a study of regulatory T cells in long-lasting Graves disease. Stated time point: newly diagnosed GD, antithyroid drugs for less than 3 months. TCR sequences were obtained from RNA taken from PBMCs. To make TCR beta libraries, researchers used iRepertoire HTBI primers and Arm-PCR of CDR3 regions. TCRdb re-derived calls from the multiplex PCR reads in MiXCR, one entry per CDR3 protein. The sample holds fewer than 650,000 distinct CDR3 sequences, 16% seen once. This sample also belongs to another study, concerning T cells in Graves' hyperthyroidism and ophthalmopathy.

The material was peripheral blood mononuclear cells (PBMCs), obtained at new diagnosis, from a patient treated with antithyroid drugs. Source of these receptors: a woman aged 25 to 39 with Graves disease.

This chain connects TRBV19 to TRBJ2-3; 10 nucleotides match TRBD2. CDR1 and CDR2 from the germline V gene are LNHDA and SQIVND (reference sequence). Unmatched junction bases numbered 8, after V lost 6 bases and J lost 2 bases. This CDR3 spans 16 amino acids. In nucleotides, the CDR3 is TGTGCCAGTAGGTACCGACTAGCGGGTAACACAGATACGCAGTATTTT. Its translation: CASRYRLAGNTDTQYF.

This clonotype occurred once. This may arise from a read error, as a much more abundant clone is one base away. The chain recombines TRBV7-9 with TRBJ2-1; no reliable D call. Germline assignment: CDR1 SEHNR and CDR2 FQNEAQ (reference sequence). The CDR3 length is 14 residues. The CDR3 loop is CASSLGSAYNKQFF. CDR3 nucleotide sequence: TGTGCCAGCAGCTTAGGGTCAGCCTACAATAAGCAGTTCTTC.

The rearrangement joins TRBV30 to TRBJ1-6; D is perhaps TRBD1 (6 bases). Trimming cost V 0 bases and J 7 bases, with 10 bases left between them. There are 14 residues in the CDR3. The germline V gene encodes CDR1 GTSNPN and CDR2 SVGIG (reference sequence). The CDR3 coding sequence is TGTGCCTGGAGTGTCGCAGGGGTCAATTCACCCCTCCACTTT. Translated: CAWSVAGVNSPLHF.

This clonotype was seen repeatedly, ten times or more. The rearrangement joins TRBV12-3 or TRBV12-4 to TRBJ2-1; D remains ambiguous. Trimming stripped 3 bases from V and 8 bases from J, with 14 bases between. CDR3 length: 14 residues. CDR3 sequence: CASSLSTEKDEQFF. The CDR3, as DNA: TGTGCCAGCAGTTTGTCGACCGAGAAGGATGAGCAGTTCTTC.

This clonotype was detected a few times. The chain combines TRBV7-8 with TRBJ2-1; TRBD2 matches 13 bases. The germline gives CDR1 SGHVS, CDR2 FQNEAQ. The CDR3 contains 18 residues. Trimming cost V 2 bases and J 1 base; bases outside gene matches: 5. The CDR3 DNA is TGTGCCAGCAGCTTAAGTGGGACTAGCGGGATTTCCTACAATGAGCAGTTCTTC. Protein: CASSLSGTSGISYNEQFF.

This clonotype was recorded at least ten times. This chain connects TRBV30 to TRBJ1-2; unclear D gene. The CDR3 runs to 13 residues. CDR1 is GTSNPN, CDR2 SVGIG, per germline (reference sequence). Deletions cut 4 bases from V and 2 bases from J, with 11 bases between. For the CDR3, the DNA is TGTGCCTGGACCCGCCCCGGCAACTATGGCTACACCTTC. It specifies CAWTRPGNYGYTF.

The V and J genes are TRBV28 and TRBJ1-4; no clear D gene. The CDR3 sequence is 15 residues long. The germline V gene encodes CDR1 MDHEN and CDR2 SYDVKM. V lost 6 bases and J 0 bases, leaving 11 bases between the germline ends. The CDR3 sequence is CASRGSTTTNEKLFF. The CDR3 coding sequence is TGTGCCAGCAGAGGAAGCACCACAACTAATGAAAAACTGTTTTTT.

The chain recombines TRBV9 with TRBJ1-1; D uncertain. Germline V gene data show CDR1 as SGDLS and CDR2 as YYNGEE. The CDR3 has 16 amino acids. V was shortened by 1 base and J by 0 bases, with 13 bases between the two germline ends. CDR3 loop: CASSVSSHRLNTEAFF. The DNA of the CDR3 is TGTGCCAGCAGCGTAAGTTCTCACAGACTGAACACTGAAGCTTTCTTT.

This clonotype was seen more than once but under ten times. The chain is built from TRBV19 and TRBJ2-3; D could derive from TRBD1 or TRBD2 (5 bases each). The CDR3 runs 14 residues. Trimming took 5 bases from V and 4 from J, leaving 13 bases between them. Germline assignment: CDR1 LNHDA and CDR2 SQIVND (reference sequence). CDR3 sequence reads: CASSPSGLPDTQYF. The CDR3 nucleotides are TGTGCCAGTAGTCCTTCGGGGCTCCCAGATACGCAGTATTTT.

V gene TRBV20-1 combines with J gene TRBJ2-3, with 9 bases aligning to TRBD1. CDR1 and CDR2 from the germline V gene are DFQATT and SNEGSKA (reference sequence). The CDR3 has 17 residues. V lost 3 bases to trimming and J lost 0 bases; unmatched junction nucleotides: 10. In DNA, the CDR3 is TGCAGTGCTAGGGAAACCGGGACAGGGATTAGCACAGATACGCAGTATTTT. Translating gives CSARETGTGISTDTQYF.

The genes are TRBV7-9 and TRBJ1-2; no clear D gene. CDR1 and CDR2 (germline): SEHNR, FQNEAQ (reference sequence). V was pared by 5 bases and J by 3 bases, with 10 bases between. The CDR3 consists of 13 residues. CDR3 sequence (DNA): TGTGCCAGCAGCCCAACAACCGACTATGGCTACACCTTC. Translated, it gives CASSPTTDYGYTF.

Ten or more counts support this clonotype. The chain carries TRBV11-3 and TRBJ2-3; 9 nucleotides agree with TRBD1. This CDR3 has 15 residues. V lost 4 bases and J lost 2; bases outside the gene matches: 4. Germline-derived CDR1 and CDR2 are SGHNT and YENEEA. CDR3 sequence: CASSSWTGDTDTQYF. The CDR3 bases are TGTGCCAGCAGCTCCTGGACAGGGGACACAGATACGCAGTATTTT.

The DNA for the CDR3 is TGTGCCAGCAGCTTGGGCCTAGCGTCCAGGTACGAGCAGTACTTC. Encoded protein: CASSLGLASRYEQYF. V and J are TRBV5-5 and TRBJ2-7, with D maybe TRBD2 (6 bases). CDR1 SGHKS and CDR2 YYEKEE come from the germline V gene (reference sequence). The CDR3 has 15 amino acids. The V end lost 0 bases, the J end lost 4 bases, and 14 bases lay between the germline ends.

CDR3 nucleotides: TGTGCCAGCAGCTTTACGGGACAGGGCTCAGATACGCAGTATTTT. The encoded protein is CASSFTGQGSDTQYF. The V call is TRBV5-8, the J call TRBJ2-3; 9 nucleotides agree with TRBD1. The germline V gene encodes CDR1 SGHTS and CDR2 YDEGEE. With 2 bases clipped from V and 4 bases from J, the junction kept 5 bases outside the gene matches. The CDR3 contains 15 residues.

Only a few counts were recorded for this clonotype. This rearrangement joins TRBV19 to TRBJ1-1; D remains unclear. Per the germline V gene, CDR1 is LNHDA and CDR2 is SQIVND (reference sequence). The CDR3 contains 13 residues. V dropped 8 bases and J dropped 3 bases, with 13 bases sitting between them. The CDR3 nucleotides read TGTGCCAGTCGAAACACCTTGGACACTGAAGCTTTCTTT. It translates to CASRNTLDTEAFF.

The chain employs TRBV7-2 and TRBJ2-3; no clear D gene. The V end lost 0 bases, the J end lost 9 bases, and 7 bases lay between the germline ends. Germline loops: CDR1 SGHTA, CDR2 FQGNSA. The CDR3 consists of 12 residues. The CDR3 protein is CASSLAALTQYF. DNA for the CDR3: TGTGCCAGCAGCTTAGCAGCACTGACGCAGTATTTT.

Here the CDR3 DNA reads TGTGCCAGCAGTTACTCCGAGACAGGGAACACTGAAGCTTTCTTT. Residues: CASSYSETGNTEAFF. V usage is TRBV6-9 and J usage is TRBJ1-1, with a possible D match to TRBD1 (6 bases). CDR3 length: 15 amino acids. Germline V lookup: CDR1 MNHGY, CDR2 SVAAGI. Trimming removed 3 bases from V and 1 base from J, with 12 bases in between.

The chain has TRBV2 and TRBJ2-5, with D tentatively TRBD2 (6 bases). V lost 5 bases, J lost 1 base, and 11 bases lay in between. The CDR3 sequence is 14 residues long. In germline, CDR1 is SNHLY, CDR2 FYNNEI. Written as DNA, the CDR3 is TGTGCCAGCAGTCAAACTAGCAGCCAAGAGACCCAGTACTTC. It is translated as CASSQTSSQETQYF.

This clonotype was observed a handful of times. The rearrangement links TRBV3-1 to TRBJ1-6; D may be TRBD1 (5 bases). Germline loops: CDR1 LGHDT, CDR2 YNNKEL (reference sequence). CDR3 length: 13 amino acids. The V gene lost 5 bases and the J gene lost 7 bases, with 9 bases spanning the gap. CDR3 amino acids: CASSTRDNSPLHF. The CDR3 DNA is TGTGCCAGCAGCACCCGGGACAATTCACCCCTCCACTTT.

This chain joins TRBV9 and TRBJ1-1; D remains unclear. V gave up 3 bases and J gave up 0 bases, with 6 bases separating them. The CDR3 sequence is 13 residues long. In germline, CDR1 is SGDLS, CDR2 YYNGEE. The CDR3 sequence is CASSDDLNTEAFF. CDR3 sequence (DNA): TGTGCCAGCAGCGACGATCTGAACACTGAAGCTTTCTTT.

This clonotype was picked up a small number of times. The chain carries TRBV3-1 and TRBJ2-3, with 13 positions matching TRBD2. Per the germline V gene, CDR1 is LGHDT and CDR2 is YNNKEL (reference sequence). The CDR3 sequence is 18 residues long. J gave up 7 bases and V 0 bases, and 10 bases lay outside the gene matches. The CDR3 sequence: CASSQDHTRLAGGHTQYF. Here the CDR3 DNA reads TGTGCCAGCAGCCAAGACCACACCCGACTAGCGGGAGGACATACGCAGTATTTT.

V and J are TRBV5-6 and TRBJ2-5; 8 nucleotides agree with TRBD2. In germline, CDR1 is SGHDT, CDR2 YYEEEE. The CDR3 covers 16 residues. With V trimmed by 1 base and J by 5 bases, 10 bases remained unmatched. This CDR3 is CASSLKVGSGMETQYF. In DNA form, the CDR3 reads TGTGCCAGCAGCTTGAAAGTCGGTAGCGGGATGGAGACCCAGTACTTC.

This clonotype was seen at least ten times. The chain combines TRBV2 with TRBJ1-2, with D possibly matching TRBD1 (5 bases). The length of the CDR3 is 13 residues. Germline V CDR1 and CDR2: SNHLY, FYNNEI. The ends were cut back, 6 bases at V and 5 bases at J, with 13 bases in the middle. The CDR3 bases are TGTGCCAGCAGGCGAAACTCAGGGTATGGCTACACCTTC. Encoded protein: CASRRNSGYGYTF.

This clonotype appeared many times. V usage is TRBV11-2 and J usage is TRBJ1-1; D might be TRBD1 (6 bases). The CDR3 is 14 amino acids. Germline assignment: CDR1 SGHAT and CDR2 FQNNGV. V was clipped by 2 bases and J by 10 bases, with 17 bases between them. As DNA, the CDR3 is TGTGCCAGCAGCTTAATCCCGGGGGCGCGGGGAGCTTTCTTT. Translating it yields CASSLIPGARGAFF.

This clonotype was recorded a few times. The chain employs TRBV5-8 and TRBJ2-2; D perhaps matches TRBD2 (6 bases). V lost 2 bases, J lost 5 bases, and 13 bases lay in between. CDR1 SGHTS and CDR2 YDEGEE come from the germline V gene. The CDR3 sequence is 15 residues long. The CDR3 sequence: CASSFGGTVTGELFF. Here the CDR3 DNA reads TGTGCCAGCAGCTTTGGAGGGACCGTGACCGGGGAGCTGTTTTTT.

This clonotype was detected ten times or more. The rearrangement links TRBV28 to TRBJ2-7; D is perhaps TRBD1 (5 bases). The CDR3 spans 13 residues. From germline, CDR1 is MDHEN and CDR2 SYDVKM. Trimming cost V 1 base and J 2 bases, with 6 bases left between them. Written as DNA, the CDR3 is TGTGCCAGCAGTTTATTGGACACCTACGAGCAGTACTTC. Translation gives CASSLLDTYEQYF.

The gene calls are TRBV7-2 and TRBJ2-2, with 16 positions matching TRBD2. This CDR3 has 17 residues. Looked up from germline, CDR1 is SGHTA and CDR2 is FQGNSA. The V segment lost 4 bases and the J segment 5 bases; nucleotides outside the gene matches: 4. DNA for the CDR3: TGTGCCAGCAGCTCCCCGGGACTAGCGGGAGGGACCGGGGAGCTGTTTTTT. This codes for CASSSPGLAGGTGELFF.

Comments on this clonotype: Given a much more abundant clone one base away, this may be a read error. This rearrangement joins TRBV3-1 to TRBJ2-2; no clear D. Trimming removed 5 bases at V and 7 bases at J, with 8 bases between. Germline CDR1 reads LGHDT; CDR2 reads YNNKEL (reference sequence). The CDR3 sequence is 12 residues long. CDR3 residues: CASSTPLGELFF. The CDR3 DNA reads TGTGCCAGCAGCACACCCCTCGGGGAGCTGTTTTTT.

The rearrangement uses TRBV29-1 and TRBJ2-1, with 8 bases lining up with TRBD2. The CDR3 is 17 residues long. The germline gives CDR1 SQVTM, CDR2 ANQGSEA. V lost 5 bases to trimming and J lost 5 bases; unmatched junction nucleotides: 17. CDR3 bases: TGCAGCGTTTACCCGACTAGCGATCTAGCGTCGAACAATGAGCAGTTCTTC. It yields the protein CSVYPTSDLASNNEQFF.

In this sample, this clonotype turned up a few times. The chain couples TRBV28 to TRBJ1-1; 9 bases line up with TRBD1. With 3 bases clipped from V and 6 bases from J, the junction kept 14 bases outside the gene matches. Germline loops: CDR1 MDHEN, CDR2 SYDVKM. The length of the CDR3 is 17 residues. Here the CDR3 DNA reads TGTGCCAGCAGTTTCGCCGGGACAGGGTCTTTAGGCGCTGAAGCTTTCTTT. Translated: CASSFAGTGSLGAEAFF.

There are a few counts of this clonotype. The V call is TRBV3-1, the J call TRBJ2-7, with 10 bases that match TRBD1. CDR3 length: 14 amino acids. The germline V gene encodes CDR1 LGHDT and CDR2 YNNKEL (reference sequence). V dropped 4 bases and J dropped 3; count of bases not matched to a gene: 3. CDR3 loop: CASSRQGAFYEQYF. CDR3 DNA: TGTGCCAGCAGCCGACAGGGGGCCTTCTACGAGCAGTACTTC.

This clonotype was recorded many times. The CDR3 reads CASSLGPANYGYTF. CDR3 bases: TGCGCCAGCAGCTTAGGACCAGCTAACTATGGCTACACCTTC. This sequence joins TRBV5-1 and TRBJ1-2; no clear D gene. CDR3 length: 14 amino acids. Trimming left V 2 bases short and J 0 bases short, with 8 bases between. Per germline, CDR1 SGHRS and CDR2 YFSETQ.